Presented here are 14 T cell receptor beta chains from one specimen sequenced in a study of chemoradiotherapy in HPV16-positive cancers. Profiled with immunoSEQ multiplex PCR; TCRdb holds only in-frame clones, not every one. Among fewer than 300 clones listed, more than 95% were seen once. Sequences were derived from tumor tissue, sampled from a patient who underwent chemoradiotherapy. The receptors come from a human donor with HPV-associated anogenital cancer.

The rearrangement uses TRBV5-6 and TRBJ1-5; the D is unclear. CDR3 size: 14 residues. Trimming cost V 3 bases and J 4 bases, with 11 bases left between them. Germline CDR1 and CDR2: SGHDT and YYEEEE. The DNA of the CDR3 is TGTGCCAGCAGCTCAGGAGGGATAAATCAGCCCCAGCATTTT. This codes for CASSSGGINQPQHF.

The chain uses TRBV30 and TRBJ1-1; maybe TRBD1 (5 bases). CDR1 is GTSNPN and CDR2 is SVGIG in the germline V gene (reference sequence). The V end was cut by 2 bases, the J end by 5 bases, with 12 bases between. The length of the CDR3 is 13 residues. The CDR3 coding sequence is TGTGCCTGGAGTCTGGTTAAGGGGACTGAAGCTTTCTTT. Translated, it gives CAWSLVKGTEAFF.

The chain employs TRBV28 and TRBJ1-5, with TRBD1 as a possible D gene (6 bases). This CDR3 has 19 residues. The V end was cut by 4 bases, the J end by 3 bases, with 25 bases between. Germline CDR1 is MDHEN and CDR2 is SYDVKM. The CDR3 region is CASSSLGPLDRTANQPQHF. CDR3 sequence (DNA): TGTGCCAGCAGTTCCCTAGGCCCTCTCGACAGGACGGCCAATCAGCCCCAGCATTTT.

The CDR3 DNA reads as TGTGCCACCTCGGATGGTATAGGCACTGAAGCTTTCTTT. It yields the protein CATSDGIGTEAFF. J is TRBJ1-1 and V is TRBV27; D not certain. The ends were cut back, 10 bases at V and 4 bases at J, with 16 bases in the middle. This CDR3 contains 13 residues. Germline assignment: CDR1 MNHEY and CDR2 SMNVEV (reference sequence).

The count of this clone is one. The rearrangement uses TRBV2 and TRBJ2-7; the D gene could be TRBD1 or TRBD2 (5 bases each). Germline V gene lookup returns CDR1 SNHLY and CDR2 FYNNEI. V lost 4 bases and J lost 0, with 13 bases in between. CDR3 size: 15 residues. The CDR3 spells CASSAYGTASYEQYF. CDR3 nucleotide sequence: TGTGCCAGCAGTGCGTATGGGACGGCCTCCTACGAGCAGTACTTC.

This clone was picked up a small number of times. The CDR3 sequence is CASKGVGTEAFF. The CDR3, as DNA: TGTGCCAGCAAGGGGGTGGGAACTGAAGCTTTCTTT. The rearrangement links TRBV7-9 to TRBJ1-1; the D gene is possibly TRBD1 (6 bases). The CDR3 runs to 12 residues. Germline lookup yields CDR1 SEHNR and CDR2 FQNEAQ (reference sequence). Trimming removed 7 bases at V and 5 bases at J, with 11 bases between.

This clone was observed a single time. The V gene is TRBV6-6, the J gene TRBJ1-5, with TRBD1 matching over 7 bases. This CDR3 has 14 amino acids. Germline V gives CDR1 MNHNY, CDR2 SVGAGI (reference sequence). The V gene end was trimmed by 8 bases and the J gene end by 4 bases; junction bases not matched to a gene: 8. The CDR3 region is CASCTGVANQPQHF. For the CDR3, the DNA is TGTGCCAGCTGCACAGGGGTTGCAAATCAGCCCCAGCATTTT.

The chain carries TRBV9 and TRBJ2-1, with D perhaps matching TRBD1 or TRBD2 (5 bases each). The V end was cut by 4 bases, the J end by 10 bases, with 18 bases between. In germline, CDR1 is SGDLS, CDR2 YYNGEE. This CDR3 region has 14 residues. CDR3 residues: CASSSGSRGTEQFF. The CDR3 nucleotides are TGTGCCAGCAGCTCGGGGAGTCGGGGCACCGAGCAGTTCTTC.

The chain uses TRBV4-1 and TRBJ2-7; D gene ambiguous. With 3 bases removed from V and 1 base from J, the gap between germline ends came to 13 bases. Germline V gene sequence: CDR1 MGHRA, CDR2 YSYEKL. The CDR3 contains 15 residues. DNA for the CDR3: TGCGCCAGCAGCCAGCAAGCCACCCAGTCCTACGAGCAGTACTTC. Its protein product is CASSQQATQSYEQYF.

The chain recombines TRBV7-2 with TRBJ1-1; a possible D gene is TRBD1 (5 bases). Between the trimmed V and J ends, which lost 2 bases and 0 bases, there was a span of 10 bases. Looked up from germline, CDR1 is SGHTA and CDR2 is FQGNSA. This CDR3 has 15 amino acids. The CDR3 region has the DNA TGTGCCAGCAGCTTATGGGGACTCCTGAACACTGAAGCTTTCTTT. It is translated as CASSLWGLLNTEAFF.

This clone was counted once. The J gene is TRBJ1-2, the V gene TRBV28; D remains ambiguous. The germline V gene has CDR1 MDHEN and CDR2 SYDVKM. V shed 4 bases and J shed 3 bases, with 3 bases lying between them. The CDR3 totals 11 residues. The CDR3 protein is CASSSDYGYTF. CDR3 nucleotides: TGTGCCAGCAGTTCAGACTATGGCTACACCTTC.

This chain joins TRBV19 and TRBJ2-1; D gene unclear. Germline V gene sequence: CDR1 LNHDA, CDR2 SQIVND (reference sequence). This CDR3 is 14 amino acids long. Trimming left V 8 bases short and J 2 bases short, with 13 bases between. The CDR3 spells CASSSVYTYNEQFF. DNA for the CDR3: TGTGCCAGTTCGAGCGTTTACACCTACAATGAGCAGTTCTTC.

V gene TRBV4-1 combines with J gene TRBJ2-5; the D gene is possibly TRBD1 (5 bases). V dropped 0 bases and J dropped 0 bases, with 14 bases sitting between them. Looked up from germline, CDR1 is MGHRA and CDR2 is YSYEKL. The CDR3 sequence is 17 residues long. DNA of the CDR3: TGCGCCAGCAGCCAAGATTATTTTTCAGGGTACCAAGAGACCCAGTACTTC. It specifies CASSQDYFSGYQETQYF.

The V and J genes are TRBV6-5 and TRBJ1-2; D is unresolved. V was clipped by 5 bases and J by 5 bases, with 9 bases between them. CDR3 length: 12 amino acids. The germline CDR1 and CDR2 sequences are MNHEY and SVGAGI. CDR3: CASSPDNYGYTF. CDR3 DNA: TGTGCCAGCAGTCCCGACAATTATGGCTACACCTTC.